One sample yielded the 21 T cell receptor beta chains listed below, sequenced in a study of CD8+ T cells in alopecia areata. The authors extracted RNA and reverse transcribed it into cDNA as the sequencing template. Sequencing was performed with immunoSEQ multiplex PCR; in TCRdb, only in-frame clones are kept and a portion is missing. This table holds 50,000 to 80,000 clones, around 47% found once. The sequenced material came from NKG2D-low CD8+ T cells sorted from blood. All receptors come from a human donor with alopecia areata.

This clone ranks as medium-sized. The rearrangement links TRBV7-9 to TRBJ2-1; 9 nucleotides line up with TRBD2. Germline values: CDR1 SEHNR, CDR2 FQNEAQ (reference sequence). V lost 5 bases and J lost 7; bases outside the gene matches: 15. The CDR3 totals 17 residues. The CDR3 sequence is CASSAGGLAPQWNEQFF. CDR3 nucleotide sequence: TGTGCCAGCAGCGCCGGAGGACTAGCGCCGCAGTGGAATGAGCAGTTCTTC.

This clone was observed a few times. V gene TRBV19 combines with J gene TRBJ2-3; no clear D gene. Trimming left V 10 bases short and J 0 bases short, with 2 bases between. Germline loops: CDR1 LNHDA, CDR2 SQIVND (reference sequence). The CDR3 consists of 10 residues. DNA of the CDR3: TGTGCCACGAGCACAGATACGCAGTATTTT. It codes for CATSTDTQYF.

The V and J genes are TRBV4-2 and TRBJ2-1, with TRBD1 as a possible D gene (5 bases). The CDR3 totals 13 residues. Trimming pared 0 bases from V and 8 bases from J, leaving 8 bases between. CDR1 LGHNA and CDR2 YNFKEQ come from the germline V gene. The CDR3 DNA sequence: TGTGCCAGCAGCCAAGATCTGGGGCATGAGCAGTTCTTC. Its translation: CASSQDLGHEQFF.

The J gene is TRBJ2-7, the V gene TRBV7-9, with D unresolved. V dropped 4 bases and J dropped 5 bases, with 9 bases sitting between them. From germline, CDR1 is SEHNR and CDR2 FQNEAQ (reference sequence). The CDR3 is made up of 12 amino acids. The CDR3 protein is CASSSPGHEQYF. The CDR3 bases are TGTGCCAGCAGCTCCCCGGGCCACGAGCAGTACTTC.

This clone was picked up a small number of times. This sequence joins TRBV5-4 and TRBJ2-7, with 10 bases fitting TRBD1. Germline V CDR1 and CDR2: SGHNT, YYREEE (reference sequence). V shed 0 bases and J 2 bases; nucleotides not matched to a gene: 2. The CDR3 spans 15 residues. The CDR3 region has the DNA TGTGCCAGCAGCTTGGAAGGACAGGGGGCCTACGAGCAGTACTTC. As protein: CASSLEGQGAYEQYF. Full variable domain (missing parts from reference TRBV5-4 and TRBJ2-7): ETGVTQSPTHLIKTRGQQVTLRCSSQSGHNTVSWYQQALGQGPQFIFQYYREEENGRGNFPPRFSGLQFPNYSSELNVNALELDDSALYLCASSLEGQGAYEQYFGPGTRLTVT.

CDR3: CASSLTAGTSPETQYF. The CDR3 DNA reads TGCGCCAGCAGCTTAACGGCGGGGACCAGCCCCGAGACCCAGTACTTC. The chain joins TRBV4-1 to TRBJ2-5; possible D gene TRBD2, 6 bases. This CDR3 comprises 16 residues. The germline V gene has CDR1 MGHRA and CDR2 YSYEKL. Trimming pared 5 bases from V and 5 bases from J, leaving 21 bases between.

Here the CDR3 reads CASSLGIGSAEAFF. The CDR3 nucleotides are TGTGCCAGCAGCTTAGGGATTGGGTCGGCTGAAGCTTTCTTT. The V call is TRBV7-8, the J call TRBJ1-1; D uncertain. CDR3 length: 14 amino acids. Trimming removed 1 base at V and 6 bases at J, with 12 bases between. Per the germline V gene, CDR1 is SGHVS and CDR2 is FQNEAQ.

This chain uses TRBV29-1 with TRBJ1-1; 7 nucleotides line up with TRBD1. J gave up 6 bases and V 6 bases, and 1 base lay outside the gene matches. CDR3 size: 10 residues. Germline CDR1 SQVTM, CDR2 ANQGSEA. CDR3 DNA: TGCAGCGTCGGACAGGCTGAAGCTTTCTTT. As protein: CSVGQAEAFF.

A few counts support this clone. Here the CDR3 DNA reads TGTGCCAGTACCCCCTCAGCGGGATATTACGAGCAGTACTTC. Its translation: CASTPSAGYYEQYF. The chain has TRBV19 and TRBJ2-7, with 7 bases aligning to TRBD2. Looked up from germline, CDR1 is LNHDA and CDR2 is SQIVND (reference sequence). The CDR3 covers 14 residues. Trimming cost V 7 bases and J 4 bases; bases outside gene matches: 10.

This clone has more than one count but fewer than ten. As DNA, the CDR3 is TGTGCCAGCAGCCCCCGCCACACAGATACGCAGTATTTT. Amino acids: CASSPRHTDTQYF. The V call is TRBV7-9, the J call TRBJ2-3, with unresolved D. Germline CDR1 SEHNR, CDR2 FQNEAQ (reference sequence). Trimming pared 5 bases from V and 2 bases from J, leaving 8 bases between. The CDR3 consists of 13 residues.

The V gene is TRBV27, the J gene TRBJ2-5, with unresolved D. The length of the CDR3 is 14 residues. Trimming removed 0 bases from V and 4 bases from J, with 9 bases in between. Germline V CDR1 and CDR2: MNHEY, SMNVEV (reference sequence). The CDR3 loop reads CASSLSSVGETQYF. DNA of the CDR3: TGTGCCAGCAGTTTATCCAGCGTGGGAGAGACCCAGTACTTC.

The chain recombines TRBV5-1 with TRBJ2-7; a weak D match, TRBD2 (5 bases). The V gene lost 0 bases and the J gene lost 6 bases, with 10 bases spanning the gap. This CDR3 contains 13 residues. Germline V lookup: CDR1 SGHRS, CDR2 YFSETQ. The CDR3: CASSLEAVAEQYF. The CDR3 DNA reads TGCGCCAGCAGCTTGGAAGCGGTGGCCGAGCAGTACTTC.

This clone was seen just once. J is TRBJ2-7 and V is TRBV27; 10 bases agree with TRBD2. The germline V gene has CDR1 MNHEY and CDR2 SMNVEV (reference sequence). The trim removed 2 bases at V and 6 bases at J, leaving 7 bases unmatched. CDR3 length equals 15 residues. CDR3 sequence (DNA): TGTGCCAGCAGTTTAAGCCCTAGCGGGAGCCGCGAGCAGTACTTC. Amino acids: CASSLSPSGSREQYF.

The chain is built from TRBV29-1 and TRBJ1-2, with D possibly TRBD1 on 5 matching bases. Between the trimmed V and J ends, which lost 7 bases and 5 bases, there was a span of 17 bases. This CDR3 comprises 13 residues. Germline values: CDR1 SQVTM, CDR2 ANQGSEA. CDR3 DNA: TGCAGCGGGATACCACAAGGGGCTTATGGCTACACCTTC. Translating it yields CSGIPQGAYGYTF.

Comment on this clone: At the DNA level, this CDR3 is encoded by other sequences in the same sample as well. This rearrangement joins TRBV9 to TRBJ2-7; 9 bases fit TRBD1. V dropped 0 bases and J dropped 3; count of bases not matched to a gene: 4. CDR1 is SGDLS, CDR2 YYNGEE, per germline. The CDR3 covers 15 residues. This chain's CDR3 is CASSVALGQGYEQYF. CDR3 bases: TGTGCCAGCAGCGTAGCCCTGGGACAGGGCTACGAGCAGTACTTC.

The V gene is TRBV27, the J gene TRBJ2-2; D call uncertain. Trimming took 3 bases from V and 1 from J, leaving 6 bases between them. Germline V CDR1 and CDR2: MNHEY, SMNVEV (reference sequence). The CDR3 has 14 amino acids. As DNA, the CDR3 is TGTGCCAGCAGTTTTGGTTGGAACACCGGGGAGCTGTTTTTT. It encodes CASSFGWNTGELFF.

The sample holds a few counts of this clone. The V call is TRBV9, the J call TRBJ2-5; D possibly matches TRBD1 or TRBD2 (5 bases each). The CDR3 consists of 14 residues. Trimming cost V 3 bases and J 3 bases, with 12 bases left between them. The germline V gene encodes CDR1 SGDLS and CDR2 YYNGEE. The CDR3 region is CASSGGTTKETQYF. CDR3 nucleotide sequence: TGTGCCAGCAGCGGGGGGACCACAAAAGAGACCCAGTACTTC.

The chain has TRBV29-1 and TRBJ1-1; 7 positions match TRBD1. This CDR3 spans 13 amino acids. CDR1 is SQVTM, CDR2 ANQGSEA, per germline. The V and J ends lost 5 bases and 6 bases, in that order; junction bases with no gene match: 9. The CDR3 DNA sequence: TGCAGCGTTTTGACAGGGAGAGAGGCTGAAGCTTTCTTT. Its translation: CSVLTGREAEAFF.

The chain is built from TRBV6-1 and TRBJ1-1; 8 nucleotides match TRBD1. V lost 10 bases, J lost 12 bases, and 10 bases stayed unmatched. This CDR3 spans 11 amino acids. Per the germline V gene, CDR1 is MNHNS and CDR2 is SASEGT. The chain's CDR3 is CATGQVPETFF. The CDR3 bases are TGTGCCACGGGACAGGTACCTGAGACTTTCTTT.

The CDR3 coding sequence is TGTGCCAGTAGTCCAGGGATCTCCTACAATGAGCAGTTCTTC. Translated, it gives CASSPGISYNEQFF. The chain uses TRBV19 and TRBJ2-1; TRBD1 might be the D (5 bases). CDR3 length: 14 amino acids. Trimming left V 5 bases short and J 0 bases short, with 8 bases between. Germline-derived CDR1 and CDR2 are LNHDA and SQIVND (reference sequence).

This chain links TRBV5-6 with TRBJ2-1, with 9 bases matching TRBD2. The CDR3 length is 13 residues. With V trimmed by 0 bases and J by 8 bases, 0 bases remained unmatched. The germline CDR1 and CDR2 sequences are SGHDT and YYEEEE. CDR3: CASSLASGDEQFF. The CDR3 DNA follows: TGTGCCAGCAGCTTGGCTAGCGGGGATGAGCAGTTCTTC.